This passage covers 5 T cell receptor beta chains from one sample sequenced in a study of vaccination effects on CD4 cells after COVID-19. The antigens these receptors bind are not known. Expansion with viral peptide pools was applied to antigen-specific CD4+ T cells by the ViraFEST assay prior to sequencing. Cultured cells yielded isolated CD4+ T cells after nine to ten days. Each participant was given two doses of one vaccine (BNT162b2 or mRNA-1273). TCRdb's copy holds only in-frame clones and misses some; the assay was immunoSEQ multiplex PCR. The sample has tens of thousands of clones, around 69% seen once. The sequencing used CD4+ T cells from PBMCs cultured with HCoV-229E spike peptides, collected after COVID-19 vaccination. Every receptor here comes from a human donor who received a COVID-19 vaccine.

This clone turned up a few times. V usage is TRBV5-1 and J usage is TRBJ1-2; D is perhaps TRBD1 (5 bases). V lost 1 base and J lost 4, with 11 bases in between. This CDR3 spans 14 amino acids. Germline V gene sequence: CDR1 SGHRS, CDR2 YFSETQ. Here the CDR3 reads CASSLSGVGYGYTF. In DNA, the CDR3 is TGCGCCAGCAGCTTGTCGGGGGTCGGCTATGGCTACACCTTC. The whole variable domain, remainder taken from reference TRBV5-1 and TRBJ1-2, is KAGVTQTPRYLIKTRGQQVTLSCSPISGHRSVSWYQQTPGQGLQFLFEYFSETQRNKGNFPGRFSGRQFSNSRSEMNVSTLELGDSALYLCASSLSGVGYGYTFGSGTRLTVV.

For the CDR3, the DNA is TGTGCCAGCTCACCGAGCGAGAATAACTATGGCTACACCTTC. Its protein product is CASSPSENNYGYTF. The V and J genes are TRBV18 and TRBJ1-2; unclear D gene. V lost 3 bases to trimming and J lost 1 base, with 9 bases between them. This CDR3 spans 14 amino acids. Germline V gives CDR1 KGHSH, CDR2 LQKENI.

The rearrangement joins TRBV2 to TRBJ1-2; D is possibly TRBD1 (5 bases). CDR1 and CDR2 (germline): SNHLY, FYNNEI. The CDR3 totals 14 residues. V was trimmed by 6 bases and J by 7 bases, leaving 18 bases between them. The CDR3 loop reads CASSLIKDKSGYTF. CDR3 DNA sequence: TGTGCCAGCAGCCTCATCAAGGACAAGTCTGGCTACACCTTC.

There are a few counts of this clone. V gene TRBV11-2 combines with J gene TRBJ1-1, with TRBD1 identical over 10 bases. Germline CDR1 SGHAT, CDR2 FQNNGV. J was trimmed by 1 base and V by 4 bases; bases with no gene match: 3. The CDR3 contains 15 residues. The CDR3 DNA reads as TGTGCCAGCAGCTCCTGGACAGGGGGGAACACTGAAGCTTTCTTT. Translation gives CASSSWTGGNTEAFF.

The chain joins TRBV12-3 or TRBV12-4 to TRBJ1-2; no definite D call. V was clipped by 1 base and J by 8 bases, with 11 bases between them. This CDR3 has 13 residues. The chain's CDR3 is CASSLDSGSGYTF. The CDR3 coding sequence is TGTGCCAGCAGTTTAGATTCGGGGTCGGGCTACACCTTC.